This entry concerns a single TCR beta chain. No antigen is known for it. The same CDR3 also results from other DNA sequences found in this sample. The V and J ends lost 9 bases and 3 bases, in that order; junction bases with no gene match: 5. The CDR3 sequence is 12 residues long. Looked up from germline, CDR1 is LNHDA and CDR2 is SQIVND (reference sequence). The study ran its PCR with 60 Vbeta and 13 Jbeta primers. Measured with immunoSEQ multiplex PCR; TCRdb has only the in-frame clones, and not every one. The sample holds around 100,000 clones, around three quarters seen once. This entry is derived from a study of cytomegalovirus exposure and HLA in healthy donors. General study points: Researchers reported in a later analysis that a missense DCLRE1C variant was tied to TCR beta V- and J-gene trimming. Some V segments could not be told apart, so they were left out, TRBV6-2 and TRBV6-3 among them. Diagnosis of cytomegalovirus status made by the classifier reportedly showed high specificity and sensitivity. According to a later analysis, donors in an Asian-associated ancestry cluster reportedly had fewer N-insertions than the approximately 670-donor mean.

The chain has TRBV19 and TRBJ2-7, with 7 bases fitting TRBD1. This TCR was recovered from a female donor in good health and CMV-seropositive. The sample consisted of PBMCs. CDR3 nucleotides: TGTGCCAGCGAAGGGGACAGCTACGAGCAGTACTTC. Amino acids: CASEGDSYEQYF.